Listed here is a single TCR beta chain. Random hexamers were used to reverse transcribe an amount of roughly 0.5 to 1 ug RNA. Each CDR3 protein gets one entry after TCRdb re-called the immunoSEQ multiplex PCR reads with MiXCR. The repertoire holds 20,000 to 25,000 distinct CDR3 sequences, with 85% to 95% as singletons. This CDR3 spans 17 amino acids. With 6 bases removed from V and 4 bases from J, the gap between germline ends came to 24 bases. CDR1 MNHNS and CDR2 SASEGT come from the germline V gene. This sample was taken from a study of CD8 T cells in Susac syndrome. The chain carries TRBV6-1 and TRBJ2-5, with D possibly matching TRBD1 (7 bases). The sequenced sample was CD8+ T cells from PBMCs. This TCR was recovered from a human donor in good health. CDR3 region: CASSPEGGHPGAETQYF. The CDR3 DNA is TGTGCCAGCAGCCCCGAAGGGGGCCACCCGGGGGCAGAGACCCAGTACTTC.